This TCR beta chain comes out of a study of blood T cell repertoires in COVID-19. TCRdb's copy holds only in-frame clones and misses some; the assay was immunoSEQ multiplex PCR. The sample has some 140,000 clones; 70% to 90% are singletons. The clonotype originates from a human donor in a cohort sampled during active COVID-19. The sample comprised peripheral blood.

CDR3 sequence (DNA): TGTGCCAGTTCGACAGGGGAGGGGACTGAAGCTTTCTTT. Encoded protein: CASSTGEGTEAFF. The V gene is TRBV3-1 (or the pseudogene TRBV3-2), the J gene TRBJ1-1; 8 nucleotides agree with TRBD1. Trimming removed 9 bases from V and 5 bases from J; junction bases left unmatched: 8. Looked up from germline, CDR1 is LGHDT and CDR2 is YNNKEL (reference sequence). The CDR3 consists of 13 residues.